The 6 T cell receptor beta chains listed next were all sequenced from one sample in a study of blood T cell repertoires in COVID-19 (dated by TCRdb to about 2020). The library was produced with the immunoSEQ multiplex PCR assay. The table comes from immuneACCESS by way of TCRdb, which keeps in-frame sequences with V and J called. Part of the clones is missing from these tables; in studies checked, under half for an unresolved V gene and the rest for unknown reasons. This sample lists over 300,000 clones; 90% were detected once. Around 6.3% of the sample rests with the top ten. The material sequenced was peripheral blood. These receptor sequences come from a man younger than 35 with active or convalescent COVID-19.

The CDR3 DNA follows: TGTGCCAGCAGCGTAGAGGGACACAACTTAGTTGAAGCTTTCTTT. Its translation is CASSVEGHNLVEAFF. The J gene is TRBJ1-1, the V gene TRBV9; a possible D gene is TRBD1 (6 bases). Germline CDR1 reads SGDLS; CDR2 reads YYNGEE. V shed 0 bases and J shed 7 bases, with 16 bases lying between them. There are 15 residues in the CDR3.

The J gene is TRBJ2-7, the V gene TRBV21-1; the listed D gene, TRBD2, was not tested against the DNA. TRBV21-1 is termed a pseudogene. CDR3 size: 14 residues. The CDR3 nucleotides read TGTGCCAGCAGCAAGACTAGCGGGGGCTACGAGCAGTACTTC. Translated, it gives CASSKTSGGYEQYF.

The chain links TRBV18 to TRBJ2-7, with D unclear. Germline V gives CDR1 KGHSH, CDR2 LQKENI. The CDR3 spans 14 residues. V was clipped by 3 bases and J by 3 bases, with 12 bases between them. The CDR3 here is CASSPLRQDYEQYF. For the CDR3, the DNA is TGTGCCAGCTCACCTCTCAGACAAGACTACGAGCAGTACTTC.

V and J are TRBV27 and TRBJ2-7; 7 positions agree with TRBD1. V shed 5 bases and J 2 bases; nucleotides not matched to a gene: 9. Germline V gene data show CDR1 as MNHEY and CDR2 as SMNVEV (reference sequence). The CDR3 contains 15 residues. CDR3: CASSPLGDRAYEQYF. CDR3 bases: TGTGCCAGCAGTCCCCTAGGGGACAGAGCCTACGAGCAGTACTTC.

CDR3 residues: CASSLRAGPGETQYF. CDR3 DNA: TGTGCCAGCAGCTTAAGGGCAGGGCCCGGGGAGACCCAGTACTTC. This rearrangement joins TRBV7-6 to TRBJ2-5; tentatively, D is TRBD1 (5 bases). This CDR3 has 15 residues. V was cut by 2 bases and J by 5 bases, with 15 bases left in between. Germline CDR1 reads SGHVS; CDR2 reads FNYEAQ.

The chain is built from TRBV7-9 and TRBJ2-7; D might be TRBD2 (5 bases). The CDR3 spans 16 residues. Deletions cut 1 base from V and 0 bases from J, with 13 bases between. Germline assignment: CDR1 SEHNR and CDR2 FQNEAQ (reference sequence). The CDR3 protein is CASSLVDSTSSYEQYF. CDR3 nucleotides: TGTGCCAGCAGCTTAGTGGACTCAACCTCCTCCTACGAGCAGTACTTC.